This T cell receptor (beta chain) comes out of a study of Graves' ophthalmopathy and Graves' hyperthyroidism. A word on this clonotype: The antigen is undetermined. With a much larger clone just one base away, this may be a read error.

Germline V gene lookup returns CDR1 LGHDT and CDR2 YNNKEL (reference sequence). CDR3 length: 17 amino acids. Patients with other autoimmune diseases, uncontrolled infections, pregnancy or lactation were excluded. The PBMC fraction was derived from under 11 ml of fresh peripheral blood. The study amplified TCR beta CDR3 regions using RNA transcripts. First-round RT-PCR employed HTBI primers, with a second-round multiplex PCR after it. TCRdb re-called the multiplex PCR reads with MiXCR, one entry per CDR3 protein. The profile shows under 400,000 distinct CDR3 sequences, 17% of them singletons. Findings of the study overall: Ophthalmopathy progression was predicted with 70.59% sensitivity and roughly 79% specificity.

Source material: peripheral blood. The receptor's source is an adult man with Graves' ophthalmopathy. The chain has TRBV3-1 and TRBJ2-2, with 7 bases matching TRBD2. The CDR3, as DNA: TGTGCCAGCAGCCACAATTCCGGGACTACCACCACCCGGGAGCTGTTTTTT. This translates into CASSHNSGTTTTRELFF.